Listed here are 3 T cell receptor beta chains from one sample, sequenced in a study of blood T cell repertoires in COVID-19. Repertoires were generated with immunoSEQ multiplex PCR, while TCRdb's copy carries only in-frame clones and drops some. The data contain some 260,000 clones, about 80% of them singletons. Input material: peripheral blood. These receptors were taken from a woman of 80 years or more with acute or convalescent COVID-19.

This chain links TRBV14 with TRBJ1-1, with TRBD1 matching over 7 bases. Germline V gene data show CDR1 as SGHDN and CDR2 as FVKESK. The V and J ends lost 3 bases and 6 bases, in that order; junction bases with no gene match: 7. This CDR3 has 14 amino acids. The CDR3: CASSHSRGYAEAFF. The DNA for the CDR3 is TGTGCCAGCAGCCATTCCAGGGGGTACGCTGAAGCTTTCTTT.

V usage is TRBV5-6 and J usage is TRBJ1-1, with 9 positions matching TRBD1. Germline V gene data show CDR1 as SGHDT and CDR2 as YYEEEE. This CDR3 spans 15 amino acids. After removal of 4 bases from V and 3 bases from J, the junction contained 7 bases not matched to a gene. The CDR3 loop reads CASSRGTGFDTEAFF. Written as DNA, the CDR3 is TGTGCCAGCAGCCGGGGGACAGGGTTTGACACTGAAGCTTTCTTT.

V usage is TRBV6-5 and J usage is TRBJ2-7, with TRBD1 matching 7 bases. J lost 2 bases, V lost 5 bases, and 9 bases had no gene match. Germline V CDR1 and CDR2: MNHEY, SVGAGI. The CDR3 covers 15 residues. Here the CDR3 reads CASSHGTVPPYEQYF. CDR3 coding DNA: TGTGCCAGCAGTCATGGGACAGTTCCCCCCTACGAGCAGTACTTC.